This T cell receptor beta chain was documented in a study of spatial heterogeneity in lung cancer. Study as a whole: More beta-chain than alpha-chain sequences were consistently detected.

Indicated time point: sample taken at primary tumor resection. There were roughly 78 donors, all of them untreated patients with early-stage non-small cell lung cancer. Unsorted whole RNA from tumor, nontumor lung or frozen PBMC underwent sequencing. The sample holds a few counts of this clonotype. Between the trimmed V and J ends, which lost 3 bases and 3 bases, there was a span of 8 bases. This CDR3 comprises 14 residues. Each molecule of TCR cDNA was tagged with one unique molecular identifier. TCRdb fed the 5' RACE reads into MiXCR, producing one record per CDR3 protein. The profile shows more than 80,000 distinct CDR3 sequences, approximately 12% of them singletons.

This clonotype was sampled from a male donor with early-stage non-small cell lung cancer. The sample here was PBMCs, taken at surgery. The V call is TRBV12-3 or TRBV12-4, the J call TRBJ1-4, with D maybe TRBD1 (5 bases). As DNA, the CDR3 is TGTGCCAGCAGTTTGGGGGGTCCTAATGAAAAACTGTTTTTT. This gives the protein CASSLGGPNEKLFF.